This T cell receptor beta chain was identified during a study of shared clonotypes between healthy human individuals. Profiled with immunoSEQ multiplex PCR; TCRdb holds only in-frame clones, not every one. The sample has more than 2 million clones, approximately 94% seen once. The TCR comes from a man between 18 and 35 years old in good health. The sequenced sample was naive CD4+ T cells sorted from blood. Sample subset: CD45RA+ positively selected.

CDR3 loop: CASKGNSYEQYF. DNA of the CDR3: TGCGCCAGCAAGGGCAACTCCTACGAGCAGTACTTC. V gene TRBV5-1 combines with J gene TRBJ2-5; D unclear. The J call may be incorrect, as the DNA end agrees better with TRBJ2-7. Looked up from germline, CDR1 is SGHRS and CDR2 is YFSETQ. The CDR3 covers 12 residues.